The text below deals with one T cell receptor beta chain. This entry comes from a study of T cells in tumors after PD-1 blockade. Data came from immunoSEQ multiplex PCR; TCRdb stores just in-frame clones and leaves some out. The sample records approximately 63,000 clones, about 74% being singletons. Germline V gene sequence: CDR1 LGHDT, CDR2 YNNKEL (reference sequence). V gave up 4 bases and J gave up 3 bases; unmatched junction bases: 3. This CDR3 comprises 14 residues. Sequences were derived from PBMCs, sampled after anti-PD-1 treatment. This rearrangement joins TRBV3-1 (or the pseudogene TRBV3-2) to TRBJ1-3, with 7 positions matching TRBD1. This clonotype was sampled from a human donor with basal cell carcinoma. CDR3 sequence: CASSPRDSGNTIYF. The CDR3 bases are TGTGCCAGCAGCCCTAGGGACAGTGGAAACACCATATATTTT.